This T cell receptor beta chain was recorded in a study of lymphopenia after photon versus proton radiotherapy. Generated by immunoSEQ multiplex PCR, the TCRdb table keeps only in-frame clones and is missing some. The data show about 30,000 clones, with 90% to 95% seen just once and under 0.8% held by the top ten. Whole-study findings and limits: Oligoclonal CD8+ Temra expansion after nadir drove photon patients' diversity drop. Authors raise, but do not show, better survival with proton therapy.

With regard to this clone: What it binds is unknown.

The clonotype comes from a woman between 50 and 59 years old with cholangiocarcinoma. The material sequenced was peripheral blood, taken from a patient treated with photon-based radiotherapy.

The CDR3 sequence: CASSYSPGTHNEQFF. CDR3 nucleotides: TGTGCCAGCAGTTACTCCCCCGGGACGCACAATGAGCAGTTCTTC. The chain carries TRBV6-5 and TRBJ2-1; D may correspond to TRBD1 or TRBD2 (5 bases each). Germline CDR1 is MNHEY and CDR2 is SVGAGI. CDR3 length: 15 residues. Trimming cost V 0 bases and J 5 bases, with 11 bases left between them.